This T cell receptor beta chain was identified during a study of T cell responses to AZD1222 COVID-19 vaccine. Study-wide results and caveats: Spike-specific TCR breadth and depth rose after two AZD1222 doses.

Using immunoSEQ multiplex PCR, the repertoire was profiled, and TCRdb retains in-frame clones only, with some absent. Among more than 85,000 clones, around 93% were seen once, and the ten largest hold approximately 2.9%. Worth noting for this clone: The antigen is unknown.

The sequence derives from an adult who received the AZD1222 COVID-19 vaccine. Material: peripheral blood, obtained 28 days after the second AZD1222 dose.

The CDR3 sequence: CASSESGYYGYTF. CDR3 coding DNA: TGTGCCAGCAGCGAATCAGGGTACTATGGCTACACCTTC. V gene TRBV7-9 combines with J gene TRBJ1-2; tentatively, D is TRBD1 (5 bases). The germline V gene encodes CDR1 SEHNR and CDR2 FQNEAQ (reference sequence). The CDR3 is 13 amino acids. V was shortened by 5 bases and J by 3 bases, with 10 bases between the two germline ends. Full variable domain (remainder filled in from reference TRBV7-9 and TRBJ1-2): DTGVSQNPRHKITKRGQNVTFRCDPISEHNRLYWYRQTLGQGPEFLTYFQNEAQLEKSRLLSDRFSAERPKGSFSTLEIQRTEQGDSAMYLCASSESGYYGYTFGSGTRLTVV.